These 30 T cell receptor beta chains share one sample of origin, sequenced in a study of blood T cell repertoires in COVID-19. Produced via immunoSEQ multiplex PCR; TCRdb's table is partial and in-frame only. The sample holds about 25,000 clones, about 86% seen once. Sequenced input: peripheral blood. The receptors derive from a man between 65 and 85 years old with acute or convalescent COVID-19.

The V call is TRBV6-1, the J call TRBJ1-2; 8 bases map to TRBD1. J was trimmed by 4 bases and V by 3 bases; bases with no gene match: 13. Per germline, CDR1 MNHNS and CDR2 SASEGT. This CDR3 is 17 amino acids long. CDR3 in DNA: TGTGCCAGCAGTGAGTCGTACCAGGGGGCTCCCCTCTATGGCTACACCTTC. Translating gives CASSESYQGAPLYGYTF.

The table lists this clone with a count of one. This chain joins TRBV2 and TRBJ2-5; tentatively, D is TRBD1 (5 bases). This CDR3 region has 15 residues. V lost 2 bases, J lost 4 bases, and 14 bases lay in between. CDR1 SNHLY and CDR2 FYNNEI come from the germline V gene. CDR3 coding DNA: TGTGCCAGCAGTGAAACAGGTCGTAGAGCAGAGACCCAGTACTTC. Encoded protein: CASSETGRRAETQYF.

The V and J genes are TRBV27 and TRBJ2-1; 7 nucleotides match TRBD2. With 3 bases clipped from V and 8 bases from J, the junction kept 4 bases outside the gene matches. The CDR3 is 13 residues long. Germline CDR1 is MNHEY and CDR2 is SMNVEV (reference sequence). The CDR3 loop is CASSFLGRDEQFF. CDR3 in DNA: TGTGCCAGCAGTTTCTTAGGGAGGGATGAGCAGTTCTTC.

The chain links TRBV10-3 to TRBJ2-7; 8 nucleotides line up with TRBD2. The CDR3 has 14 residues. Looked up from germline, CDR1 is ENHRY and CDR2 is SYGVKD. Losses at the gene ends were 6 bases for V and 3 bases for J; bases not matched to a gene: 7. The CDR3, as DNA: TGTGCCATCAGGGGTGCGGGAGGAGGCTACGAGCAGTACTTC. It is translated as CAIRGAGGGYEQYF.

This rearrangement joins TRBV18 to TRBJ2-5, with TRBD1 as a possible D gene (6 bases). Germline V gives CDR1 KGHSH, CDR2 LQKENI. CDR3 length equals 13 residues. Trimming left V 2 bases short and J 4 bases short, with 8 bases between. CDR3 coding DNA: TGTGCCAGCTCACCAGACAGGCTAGAGACCCAGTACTTC. It is translated as CASSPDRLETQYF. Based on the CDR3 plus reference TRBV18 and TRBJ2-5, the full variable domain is NAGVMQNPRHLVRRRGQEARLRCSPMKGHSHVYWYRQLPEEGLKFMVYLQKENIIDESGMPKERFSAEFPKEGPSILRIQQVVRGDSAAYFCASSPDRLETQYFGPGTRLLVL.

The rearrangement links TRBV21-1 to TRBJ2-5; TRBD2, the table's D call, was not compared with the DNA. TRBV21-1 is a listed pseudogene. This CDR3 contains 14 residues. CDR3 residues: CASIIAGGAETQYF. The DNA of the CDR3 is TGTGCCAGCATCATAGCGGGAGGTGCAGAGACCCAGTACTTC.

This chain links TRBV6-2 or TRBV6-3 with TRBJ2-1, with a tentative D call TRBD2 (5 bases). This CDR3 has 12 residues. V lost 4 bases and J 9 bases, leaving 10 bases between the germline ends. The germline V gene encodes CDR1 MNHEY and CDR2 SVGEGT. The CDR3 region is CASSSTRGEQFF. CDR3 DNA: TGTGCCAGCAGTTCCACTAGAGGTGAGCAGTTCTTC.

The gene calls are TRBV5-4 and TRBJ2-1, with 14 nucleotides matching TRBD2. V lost 4 bases and J lost 4; bases outside the gene matches: 10. The CDR3 spans 18 residues. Germline-derived CDR1 and CDR2 are SGHNT and YYREEE (reference sequence). The CDR3 DNA sequence: TGTGCCAGCAGCCGAGTACCGACTAGCGGGGGGGAGTACAATGAGCAGTTCTTC. Residues: CASSRVPTSGGEYNEQFF.

The J gene is TRBJ1-2, the V gene TRBV19; TRBD1 might be the D (5 bases). V lost 7 bases to trimming and J lost 2 bases, with 17 bases between them. The germline V gene has CDR1 LNHDA and CDR2 SQIVND (reference sequence). The CDR3 totals 15 residues. The CDR3 DNA reads as TGTGCCAGTACCCTCGGGCCAGGGCGGAACTATGGCTACACCTTC. Encoded protein: CASTLGPGRNYGYTF.

The gene calls are TRBV6-5 and TRBJ1-4, with a weak D call TRBD1 (6 bases). V was trimmed by 0 bases and J by 0 bases, leaving 8 bases between them. Germline CDR1 is MNHEY and CDR2 is SVGAGI. CDR3 length equals 16 residues. CDR3 sequence reads: CASSYSGGATNEKLFF. The CDR3 region has the DNA TGTGCCAGCAGTTACTCAGGGGGTGCAACTAATGAAAAACTGTTTTTT.

V and J are TRBV30 and TRBJ2-7; D not resolved. The germline gives CDR1 GTSNPN, CDR2 SVGIG (reference sequence). This CDR3 contains 12 residues. The ends were cut back, 4 bases at V and 5 bases at J, with 12 bases in the middle. CDR3 region: CAWTRYSNEQYF. The CDR3 bases are TGTGCCTGGACTCGCTACTCAAACGAGCAGTACTTC.

This chain connects TRBV5-6 to TRBJ1-1, with no clear D. The CDR3 totals 14 residues. Germline values: CDR1 SGHDT, CDR2 YYEEEE. The ends were cut back, 2 bases at V and 1 base at J, with 9 bases in the middle. CDR3 sequence reads: CASSLGGRNTEAFF. CDR3 bases: TGTGCCAGCAGCTTAGGCGGAAGGAACACTGAAGCTTTCTTT.

The sample holds a few counts of this clone. The chain recombines TRBV28 with TRBJ2-5; D unclear. The V end lost 3 bases, the J end lost 6 bases, and 8 bases lay between the germline ends. CDR3 length: 12 amino acids. CDR1 and CDR2 (germline): MDHEN, SYDVKM. The CDR3: CASSLQVQTQYF. CDR3 nucleotide sequence: TGTGCCAGCAGTTTGCAGGTCCAGACCCAGTACTTC.

The genes are TRBV4-3 and TRBJ2-7, with D possibly TRBD2 on 6 matching bases. The CDR3 has 14 residues. V shed 1 base and J shed 8 bases, with 15 bases lying between them. CDR1 is LGHNA, CDR2 YSLEER, per germline. DNA for the CDR3: TGCGCCAGCAGCCAAGGGCTTGGCGGGGTCAAGCAGTACTTC. Translating gives CASSQGLGGVKQYF.

The chain joins TRBV29-1 to TRBJ2-7, with a tentative D call TRBD2 (6 bases). V lost 4 bases and J lost 7, with 8 bases in between. The CDR3 has 10 residues. Germline V gives CDR1 SQVTM, CDR2 ANQGSEA. The CDR3 loop reads CSVGREEQYF. The CDR3 nucleotides read TGCAGCGTTGGTCGGGAGGAGCAGTACTTC.

The chain carries TRBV6-6 and TRBJ2-1; TRBD2 matches 14 bases. J gave up 8 bases and V 4 bases, and 7 bases lay outside the gene matches. This CDR3 region has 16 residues. Germline lookup yields CDR1 MNHNY and CDR2 SVGAGI (reference sequence). The CDR3 DNA is TGTGCCAGCAGTTTCCCCGGGACTAGCGGGAGTCATGAGCAGTTCTTC. Translation gives CASSFPGTSGSHEQFF.

This clone occurred a few times. The rearrangement links TRBV4-1 to TRBJ1-2; 8 nucleotides match TRBD1. This CDR3 is built from 15 residues. V shed 4 bases and J 2 bases; nucleotides not matched to a gene: 6. The germline gives CDR1 MGHRA, CDR2 YSYEKL. CDR3 protein: CASSPQGQENYGYTF. The CDR3 bases are TGCGCCAGCAGCCCGCAGGGACAGGAGAACTATGGCTACACCTTC.

The chain is built from TRBV25-1 and TRBJ2-7, with D unresolved. The V gene's germline CDR1 is MGHDK and CDR2 SYGVNS. CDR3 size: 14 residues. Trimming removed 3 bases from V and 5 bases from J, with 14 bases in between. CDR3 region: CASSDVNSRDEQYF. DNA for the CDR3: TGTGCCAGCAGTGACGTAAATTCCCGGGACGAGCAGTACTTC.

The chain is built from TRBV7-9 and TRBJ2-5, with TRBD1 matching over 7 bases. Unmatched junction bases numbered 9, after V lost 4 bases and J lost 1 base. This CDR3 contains 16 residues. Germline values: CDR1 SEHNR, CDR2 FQNEAQ (reference sequence). The CDR3 bases are TGTGCCAGCAGCTCGGTTAGACAGGGCGGCCAAGAGACCCAGTACTTC. Encoded protein: CASSSVRQGGQETQYF.

The chain is built from TRBV10-2 and TRBJ2-6; 9 bases are a match to TRBD1. This CDR3 comprises 13 residues. CDR1 WSHSY and CDR2 SAAADI come from the germline V gene. Unmatched junction bases numbered 1, after V lost 10 bases and J lost 3 bases. As DNA, the CDR3 is TGCGCCAAGACAGGGGGTGGGGCCAACGTCCTGACTTTC. Translating gives CAKTGGGANVLTF.

The V and J genes are TRBV7-2 and TRBJ1-1; no clear D. CDR1 and CDR2 from the germline V gene are SGHTA and FQGNSA. The V gene lost 2 bases and the J gene lost 11 bases, with 12 bases spanning the gap. This CDR3 is 12 amino acids long. DNA for the CDR3: TGTGCCAGCAGCTTACGGTGGGGAGAGGCTTTCTTT. As protein: CASSLRWGEAFF.

The rearrangement uses TRBV21-1 and TRBJ2-2; no check of the table's D call, TRBD1, against the DNA was made. TRBV21-1 corresponds to a pseudogene. CDR3 length: 15 residues. The CDR3 here is CASGRQGRIAGELFF. DNA of the CDR3: TGTGCCAGCGGACGACAGGGGAGGATCGCCGGGGAGCTGTTTTTT.

The J gene is TRBJ2-6, the V gene TRBV7-3; TRBD1 is a possible D gene (5 bases). This CDR3 region has 16 residues. The germline V gene encodes CDR1 SGHTA and CDR2 FQGTGA. The V and J ends lost 1 base and 0 bases respectively, with 7 bases between them. This CDR3 is CASSLRTSSGANVLTF. The CDR3 DNA reads TGTGCCAGCAGCTTAAGGACAAGCTCTGGGGCCAACGTCCTGACTTTC.

This sequence joins TRBV30 and TRBJ1-3; unclear D gene. Trimming shortened V by 3 bases and J by 0 bases, and 18 bases separated the two germline ends. CDR1 and CDR2 from the germline V gene are GTSNPN and SVGIG (reference sequence). This CDR3 spans 17 amino acids. The CDR3 reads CAWSILRTGSSGNTIYF. The CDR3 region has the DNA TGTGCCTGGAGCATTTTACGGACGGGGAGCTCTGGAAACACCATATATTTT.

This clone was observed once. The chain carries TRBV7-2 and TRBJ2-3; possible D gene TRBD1, 6 bases. The CDR3 runs 15 residues. V lost 1 base to trimming and J lost 4 bases, with 12 bases between them. Germline V CDR1 and CDR2: SGHTA, FQGNSA. The chain's CDR3 is CASSLGTGWADTQYF. In DNA, the CDR3 is TGTGCCAGCAGCTTAGGAACAGGGTGGGCAGATACGCAGTATTTT.

The chain uses TRBV19 and TRBJ1-2; 9 bases match TRBD1. Germline CDR1 is LNHDA and CDR2 is SQIVND (reference sequence). With V trimmed by 10 bases and J by 3 bases, 9 bases remained unmatched. The CDR3 length is 14 residues. The CDR3 DNA reads TGTGCCACTAAACAGGGGGCGTCAGACTATGGCTACACCTTC. This encodes CATKQGASDYGYTF.

The chain recombines TRBV7-7 with TRBJ2-2; tentative D call: TRBD2 (6 bases). This CDR3 contains 14 residues. V lost 1 base and J 6 bases, leaving 9 bases between the germline ends. Germline CDR1 SSHAT, CDR2 FNYEAQ (reference sequence). CDR3 region: CASSLDGEAGELFF. In DNA, the CDR3 is TGTGCCAGCAGCTTAGATGGGGAGGCCGGGGAGCTGTTTTTT.

The V gene is TRBV6-1, the J gene TRBJ2-3; maybe TRBD1 (5 bases). The CDR3 runs to 15 residues. Per the germline V gene, CDR1 is MNHNS and CDR2 is SASEGT. V shed 2 bases and J shed 4 bases, with 13 bases lying between them. CDR3 nucleotides: TGTGCCAGCAGTGAACAGGGCGCCCTTCCAGATACGCAGTATTTT. It specifies CASSEQGALPDTQYF.

The V and J genes are TRBV7-3 and TRBJ1-2; no definite D call. Germline V gene sequence: CDR1 SGHTA, CDR2 FQGTGA. The CDR3 spans 13 residues. V shed 5 bases and J shed 5 bases, with 12 bases lying between them. CDR3 bases: TGTGCCAGCAGCCCGGACGGAGGTTATGGCTACACCTTC. Protein: CASSPDGGYGYTF.

The CDR3 sequence is CASSLAQGGEAFF. DNA for the CDR3: TGTGCCAGCAGCTTAGCACAGGGCGGTGAAGCTTTCTTT. This chain uses TRBV11-1 with TRBJ1-1; possibly TRBD1 for D (6 bases). Trimming stripped 0 bases from V and 7 bases from J, with 9 bases between. There are 13 residues in the CDR3. The germline V gene has CDR1 SGHAT and CDR2 FQDESV (reference sequence).